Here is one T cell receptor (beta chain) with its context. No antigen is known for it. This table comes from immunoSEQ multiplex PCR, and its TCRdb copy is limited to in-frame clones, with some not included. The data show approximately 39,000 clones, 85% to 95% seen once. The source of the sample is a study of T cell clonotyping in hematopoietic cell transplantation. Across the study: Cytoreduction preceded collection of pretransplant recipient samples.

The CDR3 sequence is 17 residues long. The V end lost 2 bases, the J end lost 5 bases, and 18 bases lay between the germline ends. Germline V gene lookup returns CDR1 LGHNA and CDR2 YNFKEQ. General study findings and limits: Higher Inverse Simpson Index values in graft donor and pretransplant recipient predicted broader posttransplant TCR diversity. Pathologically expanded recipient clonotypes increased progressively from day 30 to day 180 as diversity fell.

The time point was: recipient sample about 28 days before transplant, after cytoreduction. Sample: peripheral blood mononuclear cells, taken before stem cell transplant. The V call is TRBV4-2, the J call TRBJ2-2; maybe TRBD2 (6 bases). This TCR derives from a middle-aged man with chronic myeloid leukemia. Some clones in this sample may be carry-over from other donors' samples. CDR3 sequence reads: CASSQRRSGLVTGELFF. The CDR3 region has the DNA TGTGCCAGCAGCCAAAGAAGGTCGGGACTCGTGACCGGGGAGCTGTTTTTT.